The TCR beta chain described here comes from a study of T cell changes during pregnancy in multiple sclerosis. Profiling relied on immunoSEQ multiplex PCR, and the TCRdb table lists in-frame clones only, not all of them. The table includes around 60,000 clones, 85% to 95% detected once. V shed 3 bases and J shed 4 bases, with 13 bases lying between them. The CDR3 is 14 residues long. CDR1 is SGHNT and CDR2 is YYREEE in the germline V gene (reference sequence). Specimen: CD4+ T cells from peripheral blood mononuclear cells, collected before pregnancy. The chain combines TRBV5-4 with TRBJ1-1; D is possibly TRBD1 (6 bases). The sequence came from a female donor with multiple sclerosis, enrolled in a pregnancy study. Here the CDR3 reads CASSSRRTATEAFF. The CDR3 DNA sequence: TGTGCCAGCAGCTCCCGCCGGACAGCCACTGAAGCTTTCTTT.